This record covers a single TCR beta chain. This clone has more than one count but fewer than ten. Its target antigen remains unknown. Within one base of it there is no much larger clone, and no base qualities were kept. For sequencing of the TCRbeta CDR3 region, genomic DNA was extracted from the sorted cells. The immunoSEQ Assay was used to sequence the TCRbeta CDR3 regions. TCRdb obtained this table from immuneACCESS and retained in-frame rearrangements with V and J assigned. These tables miss some clones; where compared with another copy, unresolved V genes account for less than half of the shortfall, and the remainder is unexplained. For this sample the table gives around 80,000 clones, of which around 90% were detected only once. Of the sample, about 2% is held by the ten largest clones. Patients with autoimmune disease history or receiving systemic immunosuppression were excluded from the trial. In every dose cohort, peripheral blood was drawn for TCR sequencing at baseline, cycle 4 day 1, and cycle 7 day 1. The samples were taken from a phase I, first-in-human, multicenter, open-label dose-escalation trial of ivuxolimab. Adults with locally advanced or metastatic melanoma, renal cell, hepatocellular, or head and neck squamous cell carcinoma were enrolled in the trial. CD4+ and CD8+ T cells were sorted separately from peripheral blood before TCR sequencing.

Its CDR3 holds 14 amino acids, cysteine through phenylalanine. Just the 42-base CDR3 DNA is kept, in frame starting at base 1. V loses 5 bases at its end and J loses 3 bases; junction bases beyond the gene matches: 7. According to the germline V gene (reference sequence), CDR1 reads GTSNPN and CDR2 reads SVGIG. The data originate from a study of OX40 agonist ivuxolimab in advanced cancers. Regarding the complete study: Ivuxolimab, which targeted the costimulatory receptor OX40 (CD134), was an agonistic, fully human IgG2 monoclonal antibody. Prior anti-PD-1, anti-PD-L1 or anti-CTLA-4 therapy was permitted, and less than 45% of dose-escalation patients had received checkpoint inhibitors. Peripheral TCRbeta sequencing aimed to test whether ivuxolimab altered TCR sequence diversity and caused clonal T-cell expansion. The paper describes the monotherapy dose-escalation part (N of about 47 patients) of the phase I trial of ivuxolimab. Among the approximately 50 dose-escalation patients, about 19 had hepatocellular carcinoma, about 15 melanoma, 9 renal cell carcinoma and 9 head and neck cancer. Intravenous ivuxolimab was administered to patients every 2 weeks at six dose levels: 0.01, 0.1, 0.3, 1.5, 3 and 10 mg/kg. A male proportion of under 85% and a mean age of 60 years, ranging from 23 to 79, were recorded for the dose-escalation cohort. Partial responses occurred in three dose-escalation patients: two with cutaneous melanoma and one with hepatocellular carcinoma.

Overall study outcomes, separate from this receptor: Low levels of normalized T-cell clonal expansion were also seen in some patients who did not respond. On average, CD8+ T cells showed more expanded clones than CD4+ T cells after ivuxolimab. Clonal expansion of both CD4+ and CD8+ blood T cells was observed from baseline to week 6 at doses 0.1 to 3.0 mg/kg. The antigen specificity of the peripheral T cells that underwent clonal expansion was not determined. Partial responders in the 0.1-3.0 mg/kg groups had among the lowest normalized peripheral clonal expansion, especially among CD8+ T cells.

The rearrangement joined TRBV30 to TRBJ2-1; a stretch of 7 junction bases matches TRBD2. The receptor was derived from an adult with an advanced solid tumor such as melanoma, head and neck, liver or kidney cancer. The sequenced sample was CD4+ or CD8+ T cells sorted from blood, obtained in a trial of the OX40 agonist ivuxolimab. The CDR3 protein: CAWGLGLSYNEQFF. Here is the DNA: TGTGCCTGGGGACTAGGTCTAAGCTACAATGAGCAGTTCTTC. Outside the CDR3, residues come from the reference TRBV30 and TRBJ2-1 proteins, so the full variable domain is: SQTIHQWPATLVQPVGSPLSLECTVEGTSNPNLYWYRQAAGRGLQLLFYSVGIGQISSEVPQNLSASRPQDRQFILSSKKLLLSDSGFYLCAWGLGLSYNEQFFGPGTRLTVL.